This T cell receptor (beta chain) was identified in a study of CXCR3-negative and CXCR3-positive naive CD8 T cells. Study observations and caveats: CXCR3-positive naive cells carried more hydrophobic TRB CDR3s than CXCR3-negative naive cells did.

Libraries of TRB cDNA were made by 5' RACE and carried UMIs. With the 5' RACE reads reprocessed, TCRdb shows one record per CDR3 protein and no DNA. This listing includes tens of thousands of distinct CDR3 sequences. In germline, CDR1 is MDHEN, CDR2 SYDVKM. The CDR3 spans 16 residues. Comment on this clonotype: Its target is unknown.

This sequence was found in a human donor in good health. Some clones in this sample may be carry-over from other donors' samples. What was sequenced was naive CXCR3+ CD8+ T cells from blood. Stated subset: CD45RO-CCR7+CD27+CD95- naive CD8+ T cells expressing CXCR3 (TNR3+). V usage is TRBV28 and J usage is TRBJ2-6; TCRdb names TRBD2, which stays unverified in the absence of DNA. The CDR3: CASSLWRVSGANVLTF.